The 17 T cell receptor beta chains given below trace back to one sample, sequenced in a study of T cell repertoires in cytomegalovirus infection. Each CDR3 protein is one row after TCRdb ran MiXCR on the reads. This sample has 200,000 or so distinct CDR3 sequences, with roughly 34% found just once. No antigen is known for these receptors. Material: CD8+ T cells from cultured PBMCs, obtained from culture after CMV antigen stimulation. The receptors were sampled from a human donor in good health (CMV status not recorded). Some clones in this sample may be carry-over from other donors' samples.

J is TRBJ1-3 and V is TRBV12-3 or TRBV12-4, with TRBD1 as a possible D gene (6 bases). V was pared by 4 bases and J by 4 bases, with 14 bases between. The CDR3 runs to 15 residues. CDR3 in amino acids: CASSSPGAPGNTIYF. The DNA of the CDR3 is TGTGCCAGCAGTTCACCAGGGGCTCCAGGAAACACCATATATTTT.

The genes are TRBV20-1 and TRBJ2-1, with D possibly TRBD2 on 5 matching bases. V lost 3 bases and J 1 base, leaving 10 bases between the germline ends. The CDR3 length is 14 residues. The germline CDR1 and CDR2 sequences are DFQATT and SNEGSKA (reference sequence). CDR3 protein: CSASGEGSYNEQFF. The CDR3 DNA reads as TGCAGTGCTAGCGGGGAAGGGTCCTACAATGAGCAGTTCTTC.

The chain combines TRBV3-1 with TRBJ1-2, with 10 bases that match TRBD1. This CDR3 contains 13 residues. Germline V gives CDR1 LGHDT, CDR2 YNNKEL (reference sequence). Trimming at V came to 5 bases and at J to 10 bases, leaving 7 bases not matched to a gene. For the CDR3, the DNA is TGTGCCAGCAGCGTCGGACAGGGGGATGTCTACACCTTC. As protein: CASSVGQGDVYTF.

Only a few counts were recorded for this clonotype. V usage is TRBV4-1 and J usage is TRBJ1-2, with D unclear. This CDR3 is 15 amino acids long. V shed 4 bases and J shed 4 bases, with 16 bases lying between them. The germline CDR1 and CDR2 sequences are MGHRA and YSYEKL. The CDR3 here is CASSPRLAASYGYTF. The DNA of the CDR3 is TGCGCCAGCAGCCCAAGACTGGCAGCGTCCTATGGCTACACCTTC.

The rearrangement joins TRBV12-3 or TRBV12-4 to TRBJ2-1; D possibly corresponds to TRBD1 (5 bases). This CDR3 spans 12 amino acids. V lost 11 bases and J lost 3, with 11 bases in between. The CDR3 DNA follows: TGTGCCTCTGCCCAGGGCTACAATGAGCAGTTCTTC. As protein: CASAQGYNEQFF.

This clonotype was seen just once. The V call is TRBV5-6, the J call TRBJ2-5; D remains ambiguous. Germline values: CDR1 SGHDT, CDR2 YYEEEE. V lost 0 bases and J lost 1, with 13 bases in between. The CDR3 is made up of 16 amino acids. CDR3 region: CASSLEAGLLQETQYF. In DNA form, the CDR3 reads TGTGCCAGCAGCTTGGAGGCAGGCCTTCTCCAAGAGACCCAGTACTTC.

This clonotype was seen more than once but under ten times. The V call is TRBV7-6, the J call TRBJ2-5; D remains ambiguous. The germline gives CDR1 SGHVS, CDR2 FNYEAQ. This CDR3 is 11 amino acids long. V was cut by 5 bases and J by 3 bases, with 4 bases left in between. CDR3 sequence: CASSAKETQYF. CDR3 nucleotide sequence: TGTGCCAGCAGCGCAAAAGAGACCCAGTACTTC.

The V call is TRBV7-8, the J call TRBJ1-1, with D unresolved. Germline loops: CDR1 SGHVS, CDR2 FQNEAQ. The CDR3 consists of 11 residues. Trimming shortened V by 5 bases and J by 10 bases, and 11 bases separated the two germline ends. The CDR3 loop reads CASSALPRAFF. The CDR3 DNA reads as TGTGCCAGCAGCGCCCTCCCTAGAGCTTTCTTT.

This clonotype was counted many times. J is TRBJ1-2 and V is TRBV7-9; D is perhaps TRBD1 (6 bases). Germline V gives CDR1 SEHNR, CDR2 FQNEAQ (reference sequence). V was trimmed by 7 bases and J by 8 bases, leaving 23 bases between them. There are 15 residues in the CDR3. CDR3 sequence reads: CASTDSRGALRGYTF. The CDR3 nucleotides are TGTGCCAGCACCGACTCCCGGGGGGCCTTGCGAGGCTACACCTTC.

The V call is TRBV27, the J call TRBJ1-1, with D uncertain. Germline CDR1 is MNHEY and CDR2 is SMNVEV (reference sequence). V gave up 4 bases and J gave up 0 bases, with 9 bases separating them. CDR3 length: 14 residues. DNA for the CDR3: TGTGCCAGCAGTTCCCTGGACCTGAACACTGAAGCTTTCTTT. Translated, it gives CASSSLDLNTEAFF.

This chain links TRBV6-6 with TRBJ1-1, with D possibly being TRBD1 (6 bases). The CDR3 is made up of 15 amino acids. The V and J ends lost 5 bases and 0 bases respectively, with 13 bases between them. The germline V gene has CDR1 MNHNY and CDR2 SVGAGI (reference sequence). The CDR3 DNA follows: TGTGCCAGCAGTCCGGACAGTGGCATGAACACTGAAGCTTTCTTT. Translating gives CASSPDSGMNTEAFF.

The chain links TRBV28 to TRBJ2-2, with D perhaps matching TRBD1 (6 bases). The length of the CDR3 is 16 residues. Trimming took 2 bases from V and 6 from J, leaving 16 bases between them. Germline V lookup: CDR1 MDHEN, CDR2 SYDVKM. CDR3 protein: CASSLPGVIGAGELFF. CDR3 nucleotides: TGTGCCAGCAGTTTACCAGGGGTCATTGGGGCCGGGGAGCTGTTTTTT.

V gene TRBV28 combines with J gene TRBJ2-6; 7 nucleotides agree with TRBD1. Germline CDR1 reads MDHEN; CDR2 reads SYDVKM. The CDR3 sequence is 16 residues long. With 10 bases clipped from V and 0 bases from J, the junction kept 9 bases outside the gene matches. CDR3 protein: CATTSGQFSGANVLTF. The CDR3 DNA reads TGTGCCACCACCTCGGGACAGTTCTCTGGGGCCAACGTCCTGACTTTC.

This chain connects TRBV6-2 or TRBV6-3 to TRBJ2-3, with a weak D call TRBD2 (5 bases). V dropped 8 bases and J dropped 4 bases, with 16 bases sitting between them. This CDR3 comprises 14 residues. The V gene's germline CDR1 is MNHEY and CDR2 SVGEGT. The chain's CDR3 is CASCEGRGPDTQYF. CDR3 sequence (DNA): TGTGCCAGCTGCGAGGGCCGAGGTCCAGATACGCAGTATTTT.

This chain joins TRBV20-1 and TRBJ2-7, with D perhaps assigned TRBD1 or TRBD2 (5 bases each). The CDR3 totals 13 residues. The germline CDR1 and CDR2 sequences are DFQATT and SNEGSKA (reference sequence). Between the trimmed V and J ends, which lost 5 bases and 2 bases, there was a span of 13 bases. The CDR3 coding sequence is TGCAGTGCTGTGGGACCAACACCCTACGAGCAGTACTTC. Its translation: CSAVGPTPYEQYF.

The V call is TRBV27, the J call TRBJ2-1, with a tentative D call TRBD2 (7 bases). Germline V gene sequence: CDR1 MNHEY, CDR2 SMNVEV (reference sequence). The ends were cut back, 8 bases at V and 5 bases at J, with 16 bases in the middle. This CDR3 spans 14 amino acids. The CDR3 nucleotides read TGTGCCAGCGGCCCTCGCGGGGGCCACAATGAGCAGTTCTTC. The encoded protein is CASGPRGGHNEQFF.

The CDR3 bases are TGTGCCAGCAGCCTTCAACCGGGACTCCCCTACGAGCAGTACTTC. Its translation is CASSLQPGLPYEQYF. The V gene is TRBV7-3, the J gene TRBJ2-7, with D possibly TRBD2 on 6 matching bases. CDR1 and CDR2 (germline): SGHTA, FQGTGA. Trimming pared 5 bases from V and 2 bases from J, leaving 16 bases between. This CDR3 comprises 15 residues.